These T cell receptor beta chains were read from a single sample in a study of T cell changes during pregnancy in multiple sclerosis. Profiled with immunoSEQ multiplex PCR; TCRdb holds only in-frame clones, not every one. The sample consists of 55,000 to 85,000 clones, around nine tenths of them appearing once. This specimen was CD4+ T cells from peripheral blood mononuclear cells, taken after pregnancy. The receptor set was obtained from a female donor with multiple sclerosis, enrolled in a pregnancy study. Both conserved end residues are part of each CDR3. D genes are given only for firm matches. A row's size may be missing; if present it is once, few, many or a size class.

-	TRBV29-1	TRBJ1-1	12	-	TGCAGCGCTGCGGGTTGGAACACTGAAGCTTTCTTT	CSAAGWNTEAFF
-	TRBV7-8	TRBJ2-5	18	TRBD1	TGTGCCAGCAGCACCCATCTGCCTGACAGGGTCGTGGGAGAGACCCAGTACTTC	CASSTHLPDRVVGETQYF
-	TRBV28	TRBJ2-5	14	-	TGTGCCAGCAGTTTAATCCCAGGTCAAGAGACCCAGTACTTC	CASSLIPGQETQYF
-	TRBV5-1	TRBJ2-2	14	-	TGCGCCAGCAGCTTGGCCCTCGACACCGGGGAGCTGTTTTTT	CASSLALDTGELFF
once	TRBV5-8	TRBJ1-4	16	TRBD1	TGTGCCAGCAGCCCACCCGGGACAGGGCGGAGGGAAAAACTGTTTTTT	CASSPPGTGRREKLFF
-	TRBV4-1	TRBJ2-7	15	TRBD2	TGCGCCAGCAGCCCGGGCGCGGGAGTGAAGTACGAGCAGTACTTC	CASSPGAGVKYEQYF
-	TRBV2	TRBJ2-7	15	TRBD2	TGTGCCAGCAGTGAACTGGCGGGGGGCCCCTCCGAGCAGTACTTC	CASSELAGGPSEQYF
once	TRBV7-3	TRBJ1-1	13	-	TGTGCCAGCAGCTTATCAGGGAGGACTGAAGCTTTCTTT	CASSLSGRTEAFF
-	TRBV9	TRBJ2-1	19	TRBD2	TGTGCCAGCAGCGTAGCGACGGGGGGACTAGCGGGAGGGTCGAATGAGCAGTTCTTC	CASSVATGGLAGGSNEQFF
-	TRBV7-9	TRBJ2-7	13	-	TGTGCCAGCAGCTTCGAAACAGTCTACGAGCAGTACTTC	CASSFETVYEQYF
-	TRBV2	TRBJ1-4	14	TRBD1	TGTGCCAGCAGGATGGACAGGGCGAATGAAAAACTGTTTTTT	CASRMDRANEKLFF
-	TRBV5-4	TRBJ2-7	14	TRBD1	TGTGCCAGCAGCTTACAGGGGTCCCCCTACGAGCAGTACTTC	CASSLQGSPYEQYF
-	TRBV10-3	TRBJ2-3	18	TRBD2	TGTGCCATCAGTTCACGGACGGGACTAGCGGCTAGCACAGATACGCAGTATTTT	CAISSRTGLAASTDTQYF